Listed here is a single TCR beta chain. What antigen it recognizes has not been identified. Within one base of it there is no much larger clone, and no base qualities were kept. This entry comes from a study of radiotherapy plus CTLA-4 blockade in lung cancer (dated by TCRdb to between 2018 and 2020). Background for the entire study: Among enrolled patients, 15% to 20% had an objective response and 30% to 35% reached disease control.

The study evaluated CTLA-4 blockade (ipilimumab) given together with focal radiation therapy in patients who had chemo-refractory metastatic non-small-cell lung cancer. Libraries were prepared through the immunoSEQ multiplex PCR assay. This immuneACCESS table, as held by TCRdb, lists in-frame sequences with V and J called but not all clones. Of the missing ones, under half trace to an unresolved V gene in checked studies; the others have no known cause. This sample comprises 78,000 or so clones, approximately 86% of them detected only once. Around 0.87% of the sample lies in the top ten. What the research found in general, with its limitations: After treatment with radiotherapy and ipilimumab, TCR clones that originated in tumors expanded in peripheral blood. Increased serum interferon-beta after radiation, together with early dynamic changes in blood T cell clones, were reported to be the strongest predictors of response.

Trimming removed 2 bases from V and 6 bases from J, leaving 15 bases between the germline ends. In the germline V gene (reference sequence), CDR1 corresponds to MNHEY and CDR2 to SMNVEV. From cysteine to phenylalanine, the CDR3 is 15 amino acids long. Only the CDR3 DNA is retained, 45 bases long and in frame from the first base. This clonotype was sampled from a human donor with non-small cell lung cancer who had stable disease on radiotherapy plus ipilimumab. The sequencing here drew on peripheral blood, taken from a patient treated with radiotherapy plus ipilimumab. The chain is encoded by TRBV27 joined to TRBJ2-3; the D region may be TRBD1 or TRBD2, each matching 6 bases equally. The CDR3 amino acid sequence is: CASSLGTSRGDTQYF. The DNA sequence is as follows: TGTGCCAGCAGTTTAGGGACTTCTAGGGGGGATACGCAGTATTTT.